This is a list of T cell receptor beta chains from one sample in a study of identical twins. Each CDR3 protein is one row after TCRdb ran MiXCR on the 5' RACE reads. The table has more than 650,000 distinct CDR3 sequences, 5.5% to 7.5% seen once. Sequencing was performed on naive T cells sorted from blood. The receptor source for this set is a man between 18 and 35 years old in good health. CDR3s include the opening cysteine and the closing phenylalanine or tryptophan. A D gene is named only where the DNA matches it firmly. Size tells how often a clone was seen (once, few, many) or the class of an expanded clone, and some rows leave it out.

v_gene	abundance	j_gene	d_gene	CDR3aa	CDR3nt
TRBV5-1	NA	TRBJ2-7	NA	CASSLLGHGRYEQYF	TGCGCCAGCAGCTTGCTTGGACACGGTCGGTACGAGCAGTACTTC
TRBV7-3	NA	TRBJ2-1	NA	CASGSRDRNEQFF	TGTGCCAGCGGGTCGCGGGACCGCAATGAGCAGTTCTTC
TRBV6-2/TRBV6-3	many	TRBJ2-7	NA	CASSSQVSSYEQYF	TGTGCCAGCAGTTCACAGGTCAGCTCCTACGAGCAGTACTTC
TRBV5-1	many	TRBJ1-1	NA	CASSLVWQGGEAFF	TGCGCCAGCAGCTTGGTTTGGCAGGGAGGCGAAGCTTTCTTT
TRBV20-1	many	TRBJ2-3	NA	CSARDTARRPAEDTQYF	TGCAGTGCTAGAGATACAGCGAGGAGACCGGCTGAGGATACGCAGTATTTT
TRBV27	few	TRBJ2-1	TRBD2	CASSLTKTSGRGYYYNEQFF	TGTGCCAGCAGTTTAACTAAGACTAGCGGGAGAGGCTACTACTACAATGAGCAGTTCTTC
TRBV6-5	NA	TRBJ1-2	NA	CASSYGYGYTF	TGTGCCAGCAGTTATGGTTATGGCTACACCTTC
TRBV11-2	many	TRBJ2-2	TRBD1	CASSVLPDRATGELFF	TGTGCCAGCAGCGTCCTACCGGACAGGGCCACCGGGGAGCTGTTTTTT
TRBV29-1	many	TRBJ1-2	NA	CSVDTPNYGYTF	TGCAGCGTTGATACCCCTAACTATGGCTACACCTTC
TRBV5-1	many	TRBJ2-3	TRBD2	CASSLAGGPVDTQYF	TGCGCCAGCAGCTTAGCGGGAGGGCCGGTAGATACGCAGTATTTT
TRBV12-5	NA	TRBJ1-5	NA	CASGFGGTDQPQHF	TGTGCTAGTGGGTTTGGGGGGACGGATCAGCCCCAGCATTTT
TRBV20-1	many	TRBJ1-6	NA	CSASLPGESPLHF	TGCAGTGCTAGTTTACCAGGGGAATCACCCCTCCACTTT
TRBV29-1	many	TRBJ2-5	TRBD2	CSVAGLGPGGETQYF	TGCAGCGTAGCGGGACTTGGCCCAGGTGGGGAGACCCAGTACTTC
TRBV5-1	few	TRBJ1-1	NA	CASSFDRDGQAFF	TGCGCCAGCAGCTTCGACCGGGACGGTCAAGCTTTCTTT
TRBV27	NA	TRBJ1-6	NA	CASSSSGPYNSPLHF	TGTGCCAGCAGTTCCTCCGGGCCATATAATTCACCCCTCCACTTT
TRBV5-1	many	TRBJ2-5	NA	CASSGGRTQETQYF	TGCGCCAGCAGCGGTGGACGGACCCAAGAGACCCAGTACTTC
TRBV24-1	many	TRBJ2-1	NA	CATIRASRGEQFF	TGTGCCACCATCCGGGCCTCTCGCGGGGAGCAGTTCTTC
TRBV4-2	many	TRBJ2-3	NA	CASSLFVDTQYF	TGTGCCAGCAGCCTCTTTGTGGATACGCAGTATTTT
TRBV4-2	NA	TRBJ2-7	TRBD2	CASSQGERGSFGEQYF	TGTGCCAGCAGCCAAGGCGAGCGGGGTTCGTTCGGGGAGCAGTACTTC
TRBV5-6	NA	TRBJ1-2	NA	CASGPGGTGYTF	TGTGCCAGCGGTCCGGGGGGCACTGGCTACACCTTC
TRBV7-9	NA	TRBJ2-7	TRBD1	CASSSSYRQGQDEQYF	TGTGCCAGCAGCTCTTCCTACCGACAGGGACAGGACGAGCAGTACTTC
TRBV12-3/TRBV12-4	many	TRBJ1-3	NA	CASSRQDSGNTIYF	TGTGCCAGCAGTCGACAGGACTCTGGAAACACCATATATTTT
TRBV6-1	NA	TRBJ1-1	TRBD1	CASTGGRDTEAFF	TGTGCCTCAACAGGGGGCCGTGACACTGAAGCTTTCTTT
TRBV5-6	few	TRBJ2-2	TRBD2	CASSLGLAGGPKTNTGELFF	TGTGCCAGCAGCCTGGGACTAGCGGGAGGGCCCAAAACAAACACCGGGGAGCTGTTTTTT
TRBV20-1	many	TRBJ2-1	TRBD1	CRPRVIDRGYEQFF	TGCAGGCCGAGGGTTATAGACAGGGGCTATGAGCAGTTCTTC
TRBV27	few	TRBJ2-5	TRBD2	CASSPRTSGRDLIGTQYF	TGTGCCAGCAGTCCTCGGACTAGCGGGCGCGACTTAATAGGGACCCAGTACTTC
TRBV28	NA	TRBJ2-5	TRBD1	CASKLIRYRDSIETQYF	TGTGCCAGCAAGTTGATCCGTTACCGGGACAGCATAGAGACCCAGTACTTC
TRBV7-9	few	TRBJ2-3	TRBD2	CASSSLAGLTDTQYF	TGTGCCAGCAGCTCACTAGCGGGCCTCACAGATACGCAGTATTTT
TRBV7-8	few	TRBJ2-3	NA	CASSLLQGGDTQYF	TGTGCCAGCAGCTTGTTGCAGGGAGGAGATACGCAGTATTTT
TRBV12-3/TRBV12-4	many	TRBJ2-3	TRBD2	CASSILLAGGRGDTQYF	TGTGCCAGCAGCATACTACTAGCGGGAGGGCGAGGAGATACGCAGTATTTT
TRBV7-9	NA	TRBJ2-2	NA	CASSFPPAGQFFGELFF	TGTGCCAGCAGCTTTCCCCCCGCAGGACAGTTTTTCGGGGAGCTGTTTTTT
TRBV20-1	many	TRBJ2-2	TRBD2	CSARDLAGVGTGELFF	TGCAGTGCTAGAGATTTAGCGGGAGTGGGTACCGGGGAGCTGTTTTTT
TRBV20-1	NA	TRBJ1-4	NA	CSARTSNFNEKLFF	TGCAGTGCTCGGACTTCCAACTTTAATGAAAAACTGTTTTTT
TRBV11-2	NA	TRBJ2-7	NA	CASSLDLALTEQYF	TGTGCCAGCAGCTTAGATCTAGCCCTCACCGAGCAGTACTTC
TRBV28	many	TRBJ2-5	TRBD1	CASSLRTGIGTQYF	TGTGCCAGCAGTTTACGGACAGGGATCGGGACCCAGTACTTC
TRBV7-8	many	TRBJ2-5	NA	CASSFEGGETQYF	TGTGCCAGCAGCTTTGAAGGGGGAGAGACCCAGTACTTC
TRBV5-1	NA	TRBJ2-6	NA	CASFPTSSGANVLTF	TGCGCCAGCTTCCCTACCAGCTCTGGGGCCAACGTCCTGACTTTC
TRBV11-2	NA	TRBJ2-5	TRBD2	CASSNGLAGSQETQYF	TGTGCCAGCAGCAACGGACTAGCGGGGTCCCAAGAGACCCAGTACTTC
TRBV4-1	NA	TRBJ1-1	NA	CASSPRPLNTEAFF	TGCGCCAGCAGCCCTCGTCCCCTGAACACTGAAGCTTTCTTT
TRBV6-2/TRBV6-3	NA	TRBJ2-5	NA	CASSYAGWETQYF	TGTGCCAGCAGTTACGCGGGTTGGGAGACCCAGTACTTC